Listed below are T cell receptor beta chains from one sample, sequenced in a study of blood T cell repertoires in COVID-19. Produced via immunoSEQ multiplex PCR; TCRdb's table is partial and in-frame only. The table shows 150,000 to 200,000 clones, with around nine tenths occurring only once. The sample was peripheral blood. Every receptor here comes from a young man with active or convalescent COVID-19. Each CDR3 is given with its conserved first and last residue. A D gene is named only where the DNA matches it firmly. Expanded clones are given a class, and other clones once, few, many or no size at all.

d_gene	v_gene	abundance	j_gene	CDR3aa	CDR3nt
TRBD1	TRBV27	-	TRBJ1-1	CASSIKTGQDAFF	TGTGCCAGCAGTATTAAAACGGGACAGGATGCTTTCTTT
-	TRBV6-6	once	TRBJ2-7	CASFGGVSYEQYF	TGTGCCAGCTTCGGCGGAGTCTCCTACGAGCAGTACTTC
-	TRBV6-5	-	TRBJ2-7	CASRQDPYEQYF	TGTGCCAGCAGACAGGACCCCTACGAGCAGTACTTC
-	TRBV10-3	-	TRBJ2-3	CAISESTRGDTQYF	TGTGCCATCAGTGAGTCGACCAGGGGAGATACGCAGTATTTT
-	TRBV19	-	TRBJ1-2	CASNPRGSGYTF	TGTGCCAGCAACCCGAGGGGGTCTGGCTACACCTTC
-	TRBV10-1	-	TRBJ2-3	CASSEGTATDTQYF	TGCGCCAGCAGTGAGGGGACTGCCACAGATACGCAGTATTTT
-	TRBV9	-	TRBJ1-2	CASSAESVVTIYGYTF	TGTGCCAGCAGCGCCGAGTCGGTTGTGACTATCTATGGCTACACCTTC
-	TRBV30	-	TRBJ1-1	CAWKIDRNTEAFF	TGTGCCTGGAAGATAGACAGGAACACTGAAGCTTTCTTT
-	TRBV5-4	once	TRBJ2-1	CASSLRGASGVPLF	TGTGCCAGCAGCTTGCGGGGGGCTAGCGGAGTTCCCCTCTTC
TRBD1	TRBV19	-	TRBJ2-3	CASSRDSPTDTQYF	TGTGCCAGTAGTAGGGACAGCCCCACAGATACGCAGTATTTT
-	TRBV7-3	-	TRBJ2-7	CASSLAGAASEQYF	TGTGCCAGCAGCTTAGCGGGGGCGGCGAGTGAGCAGTACTTC
TRBD1	TRBV24-1	-	TRBJ1-2	CATSAGQGYYGYTF	TGTGCCACCAGCGCCGGACAGGGGTACTATGGCTACACCTTC
-	TRBV4-1	-	TRBJ2-1	CASSGGNYNEQFF	TGCGCCAGCAGCGGCGGGAACTACAATGAGCAGTTCTTC
-	TRBV13	-	TRBJ2-1	CASRVTGSSYNEQFF	TGTGCCAGCAGGGTTACGGGAAGCTCCTACAATGAGCAGTTCTTC
-	TRBV7-6	-	TRBJ1-2	CASSPGEDYGYTF	TGTGCCAGCAGCCCCGGGGAGGACTATGGCTACACCTTC
TRBD1	TRBV9	-	TRBJ1-6	CASSVDTGRGLLAPLHF	TGTGCCAGCAGCGTAGATACAGGCAGGGGGCTTTTGGCACCCCTCCACTTT
-	TRBV15	once	TRBJ2-2	CATSRDLASTGELFF	TGTGCCACCAGCAGAGATTTAGCGTCTACCGGGGAGCTGTTTTTT
-	TRBV18	-	TRBJ1-6	CASSPLQQSGSSYNSPLHF	TGTGCCAGCTCACCACTCCAACAGAGTGGGAGCTCCTATAATTCACCCCTCCACTTT
-	TRBV4-2	few	TRBJ1-4	CASTHGRLIGADEKLFF	TGTGCCAGCACTCATGGACGCTTAATAGGGGCCGATGAAAAACTGTTTTTT
TRBD1	TRBV5-8	-	TRBJ1-2	CASRGTGFGDYGYTF	TGTGCCAGCAGGGGGACAGGTTTCGGAGACTATGGCTACACCTTC
-	TRBV5-4	-	TRBJ2-1	CASSPGVVSGQFF	TGTGCCAGCAGCCCAGGGGTTGTGAGCGGGCAGTTCTTC
TRBD2	TRBV6-6	-	TRBJ2-3	CASSLTSGTSTDTQYF	TGTGCCAGCAGCCTGACTAGCGGGACTAGCACAGATACGCAGTATTTT
TRBD2	TRBV7-9	-	TRBJ2-2	CASSAAFSGGAGELFF	TGTGCCAGCAGCGCCGCGTTTAGCGGGGGGGCCGGGGAGCTGTTTTTT
-	TRBV25-1	-	TRBJ1-4	CASVSDKYEKLFF	TGTGCCAGTGTGTCGGACAAATATGAAAAACTGTTTTTT
-	TRBV15	-	TRBJ2-5	CATSRVPSEQETQYF	TGTGCCACCAGCAGAGTCCCGAGCGAACAAGAGACCCAGTACTTC
TRBD1	TRBV20-1	-	TRBJ2-2	CSASPRQGFTGELFF	TGCAGTGCTAGTCCCCGACAGGGGTTCACCGGGGAGCTGTTTTTT
-	TRBV7-9	-	TRBJ1-3	CASSLGGGFGGNTIYF	TGTGCCAGCAGCTTAGGCGGGGGTTTCGGTGGAAACACCATATATTTT
TRBD2	TRBV7-8	-	TRBJ2-1	CASSNPSGGEYNEQFF	TGTGCCAGCAGCAACCCGTCCGGGGGGGAATACAATGAGCAGTTCTTC
TRBD1	TRBV28	-	TRBJ1-6	CASSPIDRDDSPLHF	TGTGCCAGCAGTCCGATAGACAGGGATGATTCACCCCTCCACTTT
TRBD1	TRBV9	-	TRBJ1-2	CASSVVGQGYGYTF	TGTGCCAGCAGCGTGGTCGGACAGGGCTATGGCTACACCTTC
-	TRBV19	-	TRBJ1-1	CASFGGTEAFF	TGTGCCAGTTTCGGAGGGACTGAAGCTTTCTTT
-	TRBV4-3	-	TRBJ1-1	CASSQDVLGRTEAFF	TGCGCCAGCAGCCAAGACGTCCTGGGGCGCACTGAAGCTTTCTTT
TRBD1	TRBV3-1/TRBV3-2	once	TRBJ1-4	CASSQDSAGGEKLFF	TGTGCCAGCAGCCAAGATTCGGCAGGGGGAGAAAAACTGTTTTTT
-	TRBV6-4	-	TRBJ2-2	CASSDGTMGNTGELFF	TGTGCCAGCAGTGACGGGACAATGGGGAACACCGGGGAGCTGTTTTTT
-	TRBV5-4	-	TRBJ1-2	CASSLVSAGGYTF	TGTGCCAGCAGCTTGGTGTCCGCGGGGGGCTACACCTTC
-	TRBV5-6	-	TRBJ1-5	CASSLAAGVGNQPQHF	TGTGCCAGCAGCTTGGCAGCAGGGGTGGGCAATCAGCCCCAGCATTTT
-	TRBV4-1	-	TRBJ1-2	CASSQDTTGTLYGYTF	TGCGCCAGCAGCCAAGATACGACAGGCACCTTATATGGCTACACCTTC